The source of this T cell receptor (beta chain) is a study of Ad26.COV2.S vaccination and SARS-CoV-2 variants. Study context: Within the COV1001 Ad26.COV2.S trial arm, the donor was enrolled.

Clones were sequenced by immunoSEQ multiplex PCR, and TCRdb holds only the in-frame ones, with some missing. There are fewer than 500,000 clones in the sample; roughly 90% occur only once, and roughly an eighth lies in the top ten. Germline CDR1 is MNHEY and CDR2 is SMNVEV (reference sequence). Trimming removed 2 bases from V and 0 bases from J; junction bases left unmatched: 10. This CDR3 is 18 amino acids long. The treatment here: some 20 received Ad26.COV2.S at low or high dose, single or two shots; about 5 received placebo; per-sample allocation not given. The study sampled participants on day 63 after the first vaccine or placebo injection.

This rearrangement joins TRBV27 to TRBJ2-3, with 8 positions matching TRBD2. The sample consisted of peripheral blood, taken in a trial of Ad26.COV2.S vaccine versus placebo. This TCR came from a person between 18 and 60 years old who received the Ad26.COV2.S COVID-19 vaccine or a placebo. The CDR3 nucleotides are TGTGCCAGCAGTTTACTGACGGGAGGGCCAAGAAGCACAGATACGCAGTATTTT. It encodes CASSLLTGGPRSTDTQYF.